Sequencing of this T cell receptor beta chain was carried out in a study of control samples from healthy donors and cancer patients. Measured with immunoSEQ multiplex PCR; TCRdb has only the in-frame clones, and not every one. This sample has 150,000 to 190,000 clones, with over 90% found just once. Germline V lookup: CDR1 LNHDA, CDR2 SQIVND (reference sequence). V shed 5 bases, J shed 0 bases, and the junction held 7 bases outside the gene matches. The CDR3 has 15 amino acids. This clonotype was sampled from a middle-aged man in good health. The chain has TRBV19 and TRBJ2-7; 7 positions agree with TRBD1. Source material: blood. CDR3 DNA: TGTGCCAGTAGTCCCCCGACAGGGAACTCCTACGAGCAGTACTTC. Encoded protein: CASSPPTGNSYEQYF.